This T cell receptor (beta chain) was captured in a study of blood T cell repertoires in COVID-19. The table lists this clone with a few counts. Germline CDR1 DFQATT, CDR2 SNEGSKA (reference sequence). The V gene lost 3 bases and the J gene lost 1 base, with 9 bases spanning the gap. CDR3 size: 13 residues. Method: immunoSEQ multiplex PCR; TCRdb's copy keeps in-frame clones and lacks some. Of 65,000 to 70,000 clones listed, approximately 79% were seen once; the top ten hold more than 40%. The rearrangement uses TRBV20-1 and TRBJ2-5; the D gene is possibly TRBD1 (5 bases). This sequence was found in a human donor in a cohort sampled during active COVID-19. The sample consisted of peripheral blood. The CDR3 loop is CSASAGLQETQYF. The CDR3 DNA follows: TGCAGTGCTAGTGCAGGGCTCCAAGAGACCCAGTACTTC.